This paragraph reports one TCR beta chain. This sample is drawn from a study of T cells in Graves' hyperthyroidism and ophthalmopathy. Study as a whole: It was at initial diagnosis, before any treatment, that peripheral blood was collected.

This CDR3 is 15 amino acids long. V trimming: 4 bases; J trimming: 8 bases; junction bases outside the gene matches: 9. Germline CDR1 MGHDK, CDR2 SYGVNS. RNA transcripts yielded amplified TCR beta CDR3 regions. First-round RT-PCR targeting the TCR CDR3 was performed with the HTBI primer set. TCRdb processed the multiplex PCR reads anew with MiXCR; each CDR3 protein has one entry. Among about 380,000 distinct CDR3 sequences listed, approximately 17% were seen once. Ophthalmopathy patients had moderate-to-severe active disease, CAS ≥3, NOSPECS ≥4, and disease duration under 3 months. PBMCs were derived from around 10 ml fresh peripheral blood.

The V call is TRBV25-1, the J call TRBJ1-2; TRBD1 agrees at 11 bases. This TCR was recovered from a man aged 18 to 30 with Graves' ophthalmopathy. Sequencing input: blood. This CDR3 reads CASSGPDRGLYGYTF. CDR3 nucleotides: TGTGCCAGCAGTGGTCCGGACAGGGGGCTATACGGCTACACCTTC.